These 13 T cell receptor beta chains share one sample of origin, sequenced in a study of blood T cell repertoires in COVID-19. Sequencing used immunoSEQ multiplex PCR; TCRdb keeps in-frame clones, though not all of them. Here the sample spans approximately 83,000 clones, around four fifths being singletons. The material sequenced was peripheral blood. The receptor set was obtained from an elderly woman with acute or convalescent COVID-19.

As concerns this clone: The junction departs from the called germline gene at one end, perhaps through a read error. CDR3 in amino acids: CASSLVGRDRHF. Here the CDR3 DNA reads TGTGCCAGCAGCTTAGTGGGTAGGGACAGGCACTTC. The V call is TRBV7-2, the J call TRBJ2-5, with 8 bases lining up with TRBD1. The CDR3 sequence is 12 residues long. Germline V CDR1 and CDR2: SGHTA, FQGNSA.

The V gene is TRBV2, the J gene TRBJ1-4; D gene ambiguous. The CDR3 spans 15 residues. Trimming took 7 bases from V and 1 from J, leaving 13 bases between them. The germline V gene has CDR1 SNHLY and CDR2 FYNNEI. In nucleotides, the CDR3 is TGTGCCAGCATTCGGGGATCGCTAACTAATGAAAAACTGTTTTTT. It translates to CASIRGSLTNEKLFF.

The chain links TRBV7-6 to TRBJ2-7; D unresolved. CDR1 and CDR2 from the germline V gene are SGHVS and FNYEAQ. This CDR3 spans 11 amino acids. The V and J ends lost 1 base and 7 bases respectively, with 5 bases between them. The CDR3 sequence is CASSLGREQYF. CDR3 bases: TGTGCCAGCAGCTTAGGCCGGGAGCAGTACTTC. The variable domain in full, completed from reference TRBV7-6 and TRBJ2-7, reads GAGVSQSPRYKVTKRGQDVALRCDPISGHVSLYWYRQALGQGPEFLTYFNYEAQQDKSGLPNDRFSAERPEGSISTLTIQRTEQRDSAMYRCASSLGREQYFGPGTRLTVT.

The chain uses TRBV3-1 (or the pseudogene TRBV3-2) and TRBJ1-2, with D possibly being TRBD1 (6 bases). With 3 bases removed from V and 4 bases from J, the gap between germline ends came to 12 bases. Germline V lookup: CDR1 LGHDT, CDR2 YNNKEL (reference sequence). The CDR3 is made up of 14 amino acids. The CDR3 sequence is CASSQAGGLYGYTF. The CDR3 nucleotides read TGTGCCAGCAGCCAGGCGGGGGGCCTCTATGGCTACACCTTC.

This clone was seen a handful of times. The gene calls are TRBV29-1 and TRBJ1-2, with D possibly TRBD1 on 6 matching bases. CDR1 is SQVTM, CDR2 ANQGSEA, per germline. V was clipped by 2 bases and J by 1 base, with 14 bases between them. There are 15 residues in the CDR3. CDR3 sequence: CSVERGGRGNYGYTF. As DNA, the CDR3 is TGCAGCGTTGAAAGGGGCGGCAGGGGTAACTATGGCTACACCTTC. Based on the CDR3 plus reference TRBV29-1 and TRBJ1-2, the full variable domain is SAVISQKPSRDICQRGTSLTIQCQVDSQVTMMFWYRQQPGQSLTLIATANQGSEATYESGFVIDKFPISRPNLTFSTLTVSNMSPEDSSIYLCSVERGGRGNYGYTFGSGTRLTVV.

The J gene is TRBJ2-7, the V gene TRBV28; a possible D gene is TRBD1 (7 bases). Germline V gene lookup returns CDR1 MDHEN and CDR2 SYDVKM. The CDR3 runs to 14 residues. Trimming pared 3 bases from V and 3 bases from J, leaving 12 bases between. CDR3 sequence reads: CASSLEGAIYEQYF. The CDR3 DNA reads as TGTGCCAGCAGTTTGGAGGGGGCGATCTACGAGCAGTACTTC.

This clone was recorded only once. The chain links TRBV5-8 to TRBJ1-5; TRBD1 is a possible D gene (6 bases). The CDR3 sequence is 15 residues long. The V and J ends lost 0 bases and 5 bases respectively, with 12 bases between them. Germline-derived CDR1 and CDR2 are SGHTS and YDEGEE. The CDR3 DNA reads TGTGCCAGCAGCTTGGCCGGCAGGGGATATCAGCCCCAGCATTTT. It specifies CASSLAGRGYQPQHF.

The chain recombines TRBV9 with TRBJ2-1, with TRBD2 identical over 9 bases. The ends lost 5 bases at V and 6 bases at J; junction bases unmatched: 12. This CDR3 is 16 amino acids long. The V gene's germline CDR1 is SGDLS and CDR2 YYNGEE. The chain's CDR3 is CASSVSSGSLGNEQFF. In DNA form, the CDR3 reads TGTGCCAGCAGTGTTAGTAGCGGGAGTCTAGGCAATGAGCAGTTCTTC.

The V and J genes are TRBV29-1 and TRBJ2-5, with a weak D call TRBD1 (7 bases). The germline V gene encodes CDR1 SQVTM and CDR2 ANQGSEA. This CDR3 is 11 amino acids long. V lost 6 bases to trimming and J lost 5 bases, with 10 bases between them. The CDR3 nucleotides read TGCAGCGTCAGGGGGAGGGAGACCCAGTACTTC. It translates to CSVRGRETQYF.

This sequence joins TRBV10-2 and TRBJ1-1, with D possibly matching TRBD1 (6 bases). This CDR3 is built from 13 residues. The V gene's germline CDR1 is WSHSY and CDR2 SAAADI. The V end lost 3 bases, the J end lost 5 bases, and 10 bases lay between the germline ends. This chain's CDR3 is CASSEQGSTEAFF. DNA for the CDR3: TGCGCCAGCAGTGAACAGGGAAGTACTGAAGCTTTCTTT.

The V call is TRBV28, the J call TRBJ1-5, with 9 bases aligning to TRBD1. In germline, CDR1 is MDHEN, CDR2 SYDVKM. V was clipped by 7 bases and J by 4 bases; unmatched bases: 5. This CDR3 has 14 residues. In DNA form, the CDR3 reads TGTGCCAGCAAAACCGGGACAGGGAATCAGCCCCAGCATTTT. The encoded protein is CASKTGTGNQPQHF.

The chain is built from TRBV27 and TRBJ1-2, with a possible D match to TRBD1 (6 bases). Trimming cost V 3 bases and J 2 bases, with 7 bases left between them. The CDR3 sequence is 13 residues long. The germline CDR1 and CDR2 sequences are MNHEY and SMNVEV (reference sequence). The CDR3 protein is CASSLRGNYGYTF. The CDR3 DNA reads TGTGCCAGCAGTTTGAGGGGGAACTATGGCTACACCTTC.

The count of this clone is one. The CDR3 bases are TGCGCCAGCAGCTTGACAGTAACTAATGAAAAACTGTTTTTT. Translation gives CASSLTVTNEKLFF. The rearrangement links TRBV5-1 to TRBJ1-4; D is uncertain. The CDR3 loop spans 14 amino acids. Trimming removed 1 base from V and 1 base from J, with 5 bases in between. CDR1 is SGHRS, CDR2 YFSETQ, per germline.